These 5 T cell receptor beta chains came from one sample sequenced in a study of cytomegalovirus exposure and HLA in healthy donors. PCR involved 60 Vbeta and 13 Jbeta primers. TCRdb's table, derived via immunoSEQ multiplex PCR, lists solely in-frame clones and lacks some. The table includes about 150,000 clones, roughly four fifths detected once. The specimen was PBMCs. The receptors were sampled from a male donor in good health and CMV-seronegative.

The chain joins TRBV19 to TRBJ2-7, with 7 bases fitting TRBD2. Germline V lookup: CDR1 LNHDA, CDR2 SQIVND (reference sequence). The CDR3 contains 15 residues. J was trimmed by 0 bases and V by 5 bases; bases with no gene match: 7. The CDR3 DNA follows: TGTGCCAGTAGTTTGGTGGGGAGGGACTCCTACGAGCAGTACTTC. It is translated as CASSLVGRDSYEQYF. The whole variable domain, remainder taken from reference TRBV19 and TRBJ2-7, is DGGITQSPKYLFRKEGQNVTLSCEQNLNHDAMYWYRQDPGQGLRLIYYSQIVNDFQKGDIAEGYSVSREKKESFPLTVTSAQKNPTAFYLCASSLVGRDSYEQYFGPGTRLTVT.

The V call is TRBV27, the J call TRBJ2-4; 11 bases match TRBD1. This CDR3 is built from 16 residues. CDR1 is MNHEY, CDR2 SMNVEV, per germline (reference sequence). Trimming removed 6 bases from V and 8 bases from J; junction bases left unmatched: 12. The CDR3 bases are TGTGCCAGCAGCCTGGGACAGGGGGGACCTAGAGACATTCAGTACTTC. It is translated as CASSLGQGGPRDIQYF.

This chain connects TRBV2 to TRBJ1-5, with 7 positions matching TRBD1. This CDR3 is built from 14 residues. V trimming: 7 bases; J trimming: 4 bases; junction bases outside the gene matches: 7. Per the germline V gene, CDR1 is SNHLY and CDR2 is FYNNEI. CDR3 sequence (DNA): TGTGCCAGCACAAGGACAGGCGTAAATCAGCCCCAGCATTTT. This encodes CASTRTGVNQPQHF.

This chain links TRBV5-1 with TRBJ2-7; TRBD1 matches 9 bases. V lost 4 bases to trimming and J lost 9 bases; unmatched junction nucleotides: 11. Germline-derived CDR1 and CDR2 are SGHRS and YFSETQ. This CDR3 spans 14 amino acids. The DNA of the CDR3 is TGCGCCAGCAGCCTCCGGGACAGGGCGCTGGTGCAGTACTTC. It specifies CASSLRDRALVQYF. Full variable domain (remainder filled in from reference TRBV5-1 and TRBJ2-7): KAGVTQTPRYLIKTRGQQVTLSCSPISGHRSVSWYQQTPGQGLQFLFEYFSETQRNKGNFPGRFSGRQFSNSRSEMNVSTLELGDSALYLCASSLRDRALVQYFGPGTRLTVT.

The chain is built from TRBV5-5 and TRBJ2-7; weak D call: TRBD2 (7 bases). CDR1 is SGHKS and CDR2 is YYEKEE in the germline V gene (reference sequence). The V gene lost 2 bases and the J gene lost 5 bases, with 26 bases spanning the gap. This CDR3 region has 18 residues. CDR3 loop: CASSFKTPGGGSLHEQYF. In DNA form, the CDR3 reads TGTGCCAGCAGCTTTAAGACTCCCGGCGGGGGCTCCTTGCACGAGCAGTACTTC.